These T cell receptor beta chains were read from a single sample in a study of blood T cells in healthy people across ages. MiXCR, applied by TCRdb to the 5' RACE reads, yields one record per CDR3 protein. The sample contains about 680,000 distinct CDR3 sequences, about half of which appear only once. Sequenced input: blood. The receptors were sampled from a woman aged 55-69 years in good health. The CDR3 runs from the conserved cysteine through the conserved F or W. A D gene is named only where the DNA matches it firmly. Where a row states a size, it is once, few, many or the class of an expanded clone; other rows omit it.

V: TRBV7-2; size: many; D: TRBD2; J: TRBJ2-3; CDR3: CASSFPAGVGDTQYF; DNA: TGTGCCAGCAGCTTTCCAGCGGGAGTAGGAGATACGCAGTATTTT
V: TRBV28; size: few; D: -; J: TRBJ1-5; CDR3: CASKGPLGYQPQHF; DNA: TGTGCCAGCAAGGGACCCCTTGGATATCAGCCCCAGCATTTT
V: TRBV29-1; size: few; D: -; J: TRBJ2-3; CDR3: CSVSRDSTDTQYF; DNA: TGCAGCGTTAGCCGGGACAGCACAGATACGCAGTATTTT
V: TRBV10-3; size: -; D: TRBD2; J: TRBJ2-5; CDR3: CAISTSGVQETQYF; DNA: TGTGCCATCAGCACTAGCGGGGTACAAGAGACCCAGTACTTC
V: TRBV20-1; size: -; D: TRBD2; J: TRBJ2-3; CDR3: CSAQTAGVTDTQYF; DNA: TGCAGTGCTCAAACTGCGGGGGTCACAGATACGCAGTATTTT
V: TRBV30; size: once; D: TRBD1; J: TRBJ1-5; CDR3: CAWSVGTGIAQPQHF; DNA: TGTGCCTGGAGTGTAGGGACAGGGATTGCTCAGCCCCAGCATTTT
V: TRBV6-6; size: -; D: -; J: TRBJ2-4; CDR3: CASSYTTREQYF; DNA: TGTGCCAGCAGTTACACAACGAGGGAGCAGTACTTC
V: TRBV20-1; size: -; D: TRBD2; J: TRBJ2-1; CDR3: CSAGLTSGAINEQFF; DNA: TGCAGTGCCGGCTTGACTAGCGGGGCGATCAATGAGCAGTTCTTC
V: TRBV29-1; size: -; D: -; J: TRBJ2-7; CDR3: CSGTSTYGQYF; DNA: TGCAGCGGGACTTCCACCTACGGGCAGTACTTC
V: TRBV28; size: once; D: -; J: TRBJ2-7; CDR3: CASSTTPVAEQYF; DNA: TGTGCCAGCAGTACGACCCCGGTTGCCGAGCAGTACTTC
V: TRBV3-1; size: -; D: TRBD2; J: TRBJ2-7; CDR3: CASSQRTSGANNEQYF; DNA: TGTGCCAGCAGCCAAAGGACTAGCGGAGCAAACAATGAGCAGTACTTC
V: TRBV29-1; size: few; D: TRBD1; J: TRBJ1-1; CDR3: CSGGQGMGTEAFF; DNA: TGCAGCGGGGGACAGGGAATGGGCACTGAAGCTTTCTTT
V: TRBV7-2; size: few; D: -; J: TRBJ1-1; CDR3: CASSLLGGRAFF; DNA: TGTGCCAGCAGCTTATTGGGGGGGAGAGCTTTCTTT
V: TRBV11-2; size: -; D: TRBD2; J: TRBJ2-1; CDR3: CASSSLTSGTSYNEQFF; DNA: TGTGCCAGCAGCTCCCTGACTAGCGGGACCTCCTACAATGAGCAGTTCTTC
V: TRBV20-1; size: few; D: TRBD2; J: TRBJ2-1; CDR3: CSGSGSSYNEQFF; DNA: TGCAGTGGGAGCGGGAGCTCCTACAATGAGCAGTTCTTC
V: TRBV12-3/TRBV12-4; size: -; D: TRBD1; J: TRBJ2-3; CDR3: CASSKGQGATPQYF; DNA: TGTGCCAGCAGCAAGGGACAGGGGGCCACTCCGCAGTATTTT
V: TRBV9; size: few; D: -; J: TRBJ2-4; CDR3: CASSLGPSEGEVWYF; DNA: TGTGCCAGCAGCCTAGGACCCTCTGAAGGTGAAGTTTGGTACTTC
V: TRBV27; size: -; D: TRBD1; J: TRBJ1-5; CDR3: CASTLRTGGYNQPQHF; DNA: TGTGCCAGCACCCTACGGACAGGAGGGTACAATCAGCCCCAGCATTTT
V: TRBV7-8; size: -; D: -; J: TRBJ2-5; CDR3: CASSPSGGTGYEQYF; DNA: TGTGCCAGCAGCCCGAGCGGAGGCACAGGGTATGAGCAGTACTTC
V: TRBV5-1; size: few; D: -; J: TRBJ2-6; CDR3: CASSPSPSSGANVLTF; DNA: TGCGCCAGCAGCCCGAGCCCAAGCTCTGGGGCCAACGTCCTGACTTTC
V: TRBV6-2/TRBV6-3; size: few; D: TRBD1; J: TRBJ2-5; CDR3: CATLDRGGRETQYF; DNA: TGTGCCACCCTGGACAGGGGGGGGCGAGAGACCCAGTACTTC
V: TRBV6-2/TRBV6-3; size: -; D: TRBD2; J: TRBJ2-1; CDR3: CASVQSGRANEQFF; DNA: TGTGCCAGCGTTCAAAGCGGGAGGGCAAATGAGCAGTTCTTC
V: TRBV20-1; size: -; D: TRBD2; J: TRBJ2-5; CDR3: CSAREDSGKETQYF; DNA: TGCAGTGCTAGAGAGGATAGCGGGAAAGAGACCCAGTACTTC
V: TRBV4-3; size: -; D: TRBD2; J: TRBJ2-2; CDR3: CASSQPISGANTGELFF; DNA: TGCGCCAGCAGCCAACCCATTAGCGGGGCGAACACCGGGGAGCTGTTTTTT
V: TRBV29-1; size: -; D: -; J: TRBJ1-3; CDR3: CSVKYPDSGNTIYF; DNA: TGCAGCGTTAAATATCCCGACTCTGGAAACACCATATATTTT
V: TRBV29-1; size: -; D: TRBD1; J: TRBJ1-2; CDR3: CSVAQGEDYGYTF; DNA: TGCAGCGTTGCGCAGGGGGAGGACTATGGCTACACCTTC
V: TRBV6-5; size: few; D: -; J: TRBJ1-2; CDR3: CASSYGLTDNYGYTF; DNA: TGTGCCAGCAGTTACGGCCTGACTGATAACTATGGCTACACCTTC
V: TRBV3-1; size: -; D: -; J: TRBJ2-1; CDR3: CASSDRGRRGNNEQFF; DNA: TGTGCCAGCTCAGACAGAGGGCGACGTGGAAACAATGAGCAGTTCTTC
V: TRBV20-1; size: -; D: -; J: TRBJ2-7; CDR3: CSARDSAYEQYF; DNA: TGCAGTGCTAGAGACAGCGCCTACGAGCAGTACTTC
V: TRBV2; size: few; D: -; J: TRBJ2-7; CDR3: CASSEIGTVAYEQYF; DNA: TGTGCCAGCAGTGAAATCGGGACGGTAGCCTACGAGCAGTACTTC
V: TRBV11-2; size: -; D: TRBD2; J: TRBJ2-1; CDR3: CASSSPSGASYNEQFF; DNA: TGTGCCAGCAGCTCTCCTAGCGGGGCCTCCTACAATGAGCAGTTCTTC
V: TRBV3-1; size: -; D: TRBD2; J: TRBJ2-3; CDR3: CASSQVSSGSFDTQYF; DNA: TGTGCCAGCAGCCAAGTTTCTAGCGGGAGTTTTGATACGCAGTATTTT
V: TRBV9; size: few; D: -; J: TRBJ2-7; CDR3: CASSVANRGYEQYF; DNA: TGTGCCAGCAGCGTAGCTAACCGGGGCTACGAGCAGTACTTC
V: TRBV7-9; size: many; D: TRBD2; J: TRBJ2-1; CDR3: CASSLGSGRNEQFF; DNA: TGTGCCAGCAGCTTAGGTAGCGGGCGAAATGAGCAGTTCTTC
V: TRBV28; size: few; D: -; J: TRBJ1-1; CDR3: CASSRESRVTEAFF; DNA: TGTGCCAGCAGTCGCGAGTCAAGGGTCACCGAAGCTTTCTTT
V: TRBV5-1; size: few; D: TRBD2; J: TRBJ2-3; CDR3: CASSSAGRTGTDTQYF; DNA: TGCGCCAGCAGCTCGGCCGGGAGGACCGGCACAGATACGCAGTATTTT
V: TRBV4-2; size: -; D: TRBD2; J: TRBJ2-1; CDR3: CASSQDPEASGSGYNEQFF; DNA: TGTGCCAGCAGCCAAGATCCGGAGGCTAGCGGGAGTGGCTACAATGAGCAGTTCTTC
V: TRBV7-9; size: -; D: -; J: TRBJ2-3; CDR3: CASSSQGWEQYF; DNA: TGTGCCAGCAGCTCTCAGGGTTGGGAGCAGTACTTT
V: TRBV4-3; size: -; D: TRBD2; J: TRBJ2-7; CDR3: CASSRASGNRYNEQYF; DNA: TGCGCCAGCAGCCGGGCTAGCGGGAACCGCTACAATGAGCAGTACTTC
V: TRBV7-2; size: few; D: TRBD2; J: TRBJ2-3; CDR3: CASSWSSGRASNTQYF; DNA: TGTGCCAGCAGCTGGTCTAGCGGGAGGGCCTCGAATACGCAGTATTTT
V: TRBV7-2; size: few; D: -; J: TRBJ2-7; CDR3: CASSAQVILGYEQYF; DNA: TGTGCCAGCAGCGCACAGGTAATTTTGGGCTACGAGCAGTACTTC
V: TRBV6-5; size: -; D: -; J: TRBJ2-5; CDR3: CASSYSQRASYEQYF; DNA: TGTGCCAGCAGTTACTCTCAAAGGGCCTCCTATGAGCAGTACTTC
V: TRBV7-9; size: many; D: -; J: TRBJ2-5; CDR3: CASSPLQGSETQYF; DNA: TGTGCCAGCAGCCCGCTGCAGGGATCCGAGACCCAGTACTTC
V: TRBV5-6; size: -; D: -; J: TRBJ2-7; CDR3: CASSLYAREQYF; DNA: TGTGCCAGCAGCTTGTACGCGAGGGAGCAGTACTTC
V: TRBV6-2/TRBV6-3; size: -; D: -; J: TRBJ2-5; CDR3: CASSSQTGGYETQYF; DNA: TGTGCCAGCAGCTCCCAGACAGGTGGATATGAGACCCAGTACTTC
V: TRBV18; size: -; D: -; J: TRBJ2-3; CDR3: CASSPQDTQYF; DNA: TGTGCCAGCTCACCACAAGATACGCAGTATTTT
V: TRBV9; size: -; D: -; J: TRBJ2-7; CDR3: CASSAHPDNSYEQYF; DNA: TGTGCCAGCAGCGCCCACCCGGACAACTCCTACGAGCAGTACTTC
V: TRBV7-9; size: -; D: -; J: TRBJ2-7; CDR3: CASSSLGAPEPYEQYF; DNA: TGTGCCAGCAGCTCCTTAGGGGCCCCCGAACCCTACGAGCAGTACTTC
V: TRBV29-1; size: -; D: -; J: TRBJ2-5; CDR3: CSVESPKLAETYNEQYF; DNA: TGCAGCGTTGAATCCCCGAAATTAGCGGAGACCTACAATGAGCAGTACTTC
V: TRBV18; size: -; D: TRBD2; J: TRBJ2-1; CDR3: CASSQRLADNEQFF; DNA: TGTGCCAGCTCACAAAGACTAGCGGACAATGAGCAGTTCTTC
V: TRBV6-6; size: once; D: -; J: TRBJ2-3; CDR3: CASSYSVRGPNTDTQYF; DNA: TGTGCCAGCAGTTACTCGGTTCGAGGACCAAACACAGATACGCAGTATTTT
V: TRBV7-2; size: -; D: -; J: TRBJ1-4; CDR3: CASSRNRGEKLFF; DNA: TGTGCCAGCAGCCGGAACAGAGGGGAAAAACTGTTTTTT
V: TRBV11-2; size: -; D: TRBD2; J: TRBJ2-7; CDR3: CASSIAGGTYEQYF; DNA: TGTGCCAGCAGCATAGCGGGAGGCACCTACGAGCAGTACTTC